What follows are 11 T cell receptor beta chains derived from one specimen sequenced in a study of shared clonotypes between healthy human individuals. Assay used: immunoSEQ multiplex PCR; TCRdb lists only in-frame clones, some missing. The sample gives 2,500,000 or so clones, just under 95% of which show up once; 0.3% to 0.4% is in the top ten. The sequencing sample was made of naive CD4+ T cells from PBMCs. Subset indicated: CD45RA+ positively selected. The receptors originated from a man between 18 and 29 years old in good health. Some clones in this sample may be carry-over from other donors' samples.

V and J are TRBV7-2 and TRBJ1-2; no clear D gene. The CDR3 loop spans 13 amino acids. From germline, CDR1 is SGHTA and CDR2 FQGNSA. V was shortened by 1 base and J by 8 bases, with 11 bases between the two germline ends. DNA for the CDR3: TGTGCCAGCAGCTTAGGGACGGCAGGAGGCTACACCTTC. Translated, it gives CASSLGTAGGYTF.

The chain uses TRBV5-5 and TRBJ2-3, with unresolved D. CDR3 length: 16 amino acids. V dropped 2 bases and J dropped 2 bases, with 15 bases sitting between them. Germline V gene sequence: CDR1 SGHKS, CDR2 YYEKEE (reference sequence). CDR3 sequence: CASSFGSLMNTDTQYF. In nucleotides, the CDR3 is TGTGCCAGCAGCTTCGGCTCCTTGATGAACACAGATACGCAGTATTTT.

As regards this clone: Other nucleotide sequences in the sample specify the same CDR3. CDR3 nucleotide sequence: TGTGCCAGCAGGCGGACACCCCAAGAGACCCAGTACTTC. Its translation is CASRRTPQETQYF. This sequence joins TRBV28 and TRBJ2-5; maybe TRBD1 (5 bases). CDR1 MDHEN and CDR2 SYDVKM come from the germline V gene. The CDR3 sequence is 13 residues long. The germline V and J ends were trimmed by 6 bases and 1 base, with 9 bases remaining between them.

The chain joins TRBV7-3 to TRBJ2-5, with TRBD1 matching 10 bases. Gene TRBJ2-7 matches the end of the DNA better, so the J call may be wrong. This CDR3 contains 13 residues. Germline loops: CDR1 SGHTA, CDR2 FQGTGA. The CDR3 reads CASSLGTGDEQYF. CDR3 bases: TGTGCCAGCAGCCTTGGGACAGGGGACGAGCAGTACTTC.

This clone was detected only once. At the DNA level, this CDR3 is encoded by other sequences in the same sample as well. This chain links TRBV20-1 with TRBJ1-4, with D unclear. The CDR3 spans 11 residues. V was shortened by 4 bases and J by 8 bases, with 8 bases between the two germline ends. The germline V gene encodes CDR1 DFQATT and CDR2 SNEGSKA (reference sequence). For the CDR3, the DNA is TGCAGTGCTATTCGAGGGGAAAAACTGTTTTTT. It is translated as CSAIRGEKLFF.

CDR3 region: CASSGKGSGVGNEQFF. The DNA of the CDR3 is TGTGCCAGCAGTGGCAAGGGGTCGGGCGTAGGGAATGAGCAGTTCTTC. The V gene is TRBV2, the J gene TRBJ2-1; D might be TRBD1 (5 bases). The CDR3 is made up of 16 amino acids. Germline lookup yields CDR1 SNHLY and CDR2 FYNNEI. The V end was cut by 4 bases, the J end by 7 bases, with 20 bases between.

V and J are TRBV11-2 and TRBJ1-5; D is undetermined. Germline CDR1 and CDR2: SGHAT and FQNNGV. There are 14 residues in the CDR3. V lost 1 base, J lost 3 bases, and 7 bases lay in between. CDR3 nucleotide sequence: TGTGCCAGCAGCTTAGCGGCGGCCAATCAGCCCCAGCATTTT. This gives the protein CASSLAAANQPQHF.

This clone showed up just a few times. J is TRBJ1-5 and V is TRBV19, with 8 bases that match TRBD1. Germline loops: CDR1 LNHDA, CDR2 SQIVND (reference sequence). This CDR3 comprises 17 residues. Trimming at V came to 9 bases and at J to 0 bases, leaving 13 bases not matched to a gene. CDR3 protein: CASALPGQVYSNQPQHF. The CDR3 DNA reads as TGTGCCAGCGCTCTTCCGGGACAGGTTTATAGCAATCAGCCCCAGCATTTT.

The rearrangement joins TRBV25-1 to TRBJ2-1, with 12 bases that match TRBD2. After removal of 8 bases from V and 5 bases from J, the junction contained 7 bases not matched to a gene. Germline V gene sequence: CDR1 MGHDK, CDR2 SYGVNS. The CDR3 consists of 15 residues. In DNA form, the CDR3 reads TGTGCCAGCGGGGCCCTAGCGGGAGGGGACAATGAGCAGTTCTTC. Its protein product is CASGALAGGDNEQFF.

The chain employs TRBV19 and TRBJ1-5, with D unresolved. CDR1 LNHDA and CDR2 SQIVND come from the germline V gene (reference sequence). This CDR3 contains 14 residues. The ends were cut back, 5 bases at V and 9 bases at J, with 17 bases in the middle. The chain's CDR3 is CASSSHGWGVPQHF. In nucleotides, the CDR3 is TGTGCCAGTAGTTCACACGGGTGGGGTGTGCCCCAGCATTTT.

The chain combines TRBV29-1 with TRBJ1-1; possibly TRBD1 for D (6 bases). There are 13 residues in the CDR3. V lost 3 bases, J lost 8 bases, and 16 bases lay in between. CDR1 SQVTM and CDR2 ANQGSEA come from the germline V gene. Written as DNA, the CDR3 is TGCAGCGTTGAGGGGGCACAGGGAAACGAAGCTTTCTTT. This sequence encodes CSVEGAQGNEAFF.